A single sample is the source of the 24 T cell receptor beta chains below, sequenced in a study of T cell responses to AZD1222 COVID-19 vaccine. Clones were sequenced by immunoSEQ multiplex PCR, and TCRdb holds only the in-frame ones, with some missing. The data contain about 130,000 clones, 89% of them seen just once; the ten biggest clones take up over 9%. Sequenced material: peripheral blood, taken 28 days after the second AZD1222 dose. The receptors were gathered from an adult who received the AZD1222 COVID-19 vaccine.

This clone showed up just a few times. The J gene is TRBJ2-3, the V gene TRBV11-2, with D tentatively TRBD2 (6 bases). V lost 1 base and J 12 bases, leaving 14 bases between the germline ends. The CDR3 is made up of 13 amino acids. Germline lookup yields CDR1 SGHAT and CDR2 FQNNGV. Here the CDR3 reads CASSLGSGVPQYF. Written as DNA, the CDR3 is TGTGCCAGCAGCTTAGGGTCGGGGGTCCCACAGTATTTT.

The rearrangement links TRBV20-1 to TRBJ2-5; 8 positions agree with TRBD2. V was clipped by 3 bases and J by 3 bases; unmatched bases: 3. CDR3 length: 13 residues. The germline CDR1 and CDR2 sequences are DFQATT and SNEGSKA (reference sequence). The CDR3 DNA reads TGCAGTGCTAGTAACGGGGGGGAAGAGACCCAGTACTTC. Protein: CSASNGGEETQYF.

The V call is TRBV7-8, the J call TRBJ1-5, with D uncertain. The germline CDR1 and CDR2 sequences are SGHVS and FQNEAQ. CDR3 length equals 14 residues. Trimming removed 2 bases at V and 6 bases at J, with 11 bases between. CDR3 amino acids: CASSLSSNFQPQHF. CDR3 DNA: TGTGCCAGCAGCTTAAGTTCTAATTTTCAGCCCCAGCATTTT.

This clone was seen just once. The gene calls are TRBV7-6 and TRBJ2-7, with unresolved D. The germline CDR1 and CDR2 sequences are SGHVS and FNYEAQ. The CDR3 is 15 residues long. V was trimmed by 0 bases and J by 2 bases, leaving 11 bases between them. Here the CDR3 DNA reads TGTGCCAGCAGCTTAGCCGGTGGCCGGGCCTACGAGCAGTACTTC. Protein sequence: CASSLAGGRAYEQYF.

The CDR3 is CASSESLGGEQFF. CDR3 DNA sequence: TGTGCCAGCAGTGAATCCTTGGGAGGTGAGCAGTTCTTC. This chain joins TRBV25-1 and TRBJ2-1, with a tentative D call TRBD2 (6 bases). Trimming took off 1 base at V and 9 bases at J, with 10 bases between the two ends. Germline-derived CDR1 and CDR2 are MGHDK and SYGVNS. CDR3 length: 13 amino acids.

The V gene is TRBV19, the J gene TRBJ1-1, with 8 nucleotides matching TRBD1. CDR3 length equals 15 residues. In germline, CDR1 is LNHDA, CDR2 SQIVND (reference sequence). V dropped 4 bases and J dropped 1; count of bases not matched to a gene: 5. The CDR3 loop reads CASSRDRGGNTEAFF. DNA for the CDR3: TGTGCCAGTAGTAGAGACAGGGGAGGGAACACTGAAGCTTTCTTT.

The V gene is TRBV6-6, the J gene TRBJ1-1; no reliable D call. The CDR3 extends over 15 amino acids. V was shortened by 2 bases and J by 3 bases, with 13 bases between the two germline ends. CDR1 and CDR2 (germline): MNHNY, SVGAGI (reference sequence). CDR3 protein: CASSYTDLSDTEAFF. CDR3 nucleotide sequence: TGTGCCAGCAGTTACACCGATTTATCGGACACTGAAGCTTTCTTT.

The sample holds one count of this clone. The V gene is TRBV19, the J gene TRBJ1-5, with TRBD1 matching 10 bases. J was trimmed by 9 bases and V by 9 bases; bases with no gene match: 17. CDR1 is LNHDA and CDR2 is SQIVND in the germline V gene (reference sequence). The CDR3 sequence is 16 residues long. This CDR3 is CARGTPGQGPQGPQHF. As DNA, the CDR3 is TGTGCCAGGGGTACTCCGGGACAGGGGCCGCAGGGGCCCCAGCATTTT.

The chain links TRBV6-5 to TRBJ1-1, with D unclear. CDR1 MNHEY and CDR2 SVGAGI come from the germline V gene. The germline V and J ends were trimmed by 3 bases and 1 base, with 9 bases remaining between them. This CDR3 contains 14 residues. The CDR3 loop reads CASSYWQTNTEAFF. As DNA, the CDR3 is TGTGCCAGCAGTTATTGGCAGACGAACACTGAAGCTTTCTTT.

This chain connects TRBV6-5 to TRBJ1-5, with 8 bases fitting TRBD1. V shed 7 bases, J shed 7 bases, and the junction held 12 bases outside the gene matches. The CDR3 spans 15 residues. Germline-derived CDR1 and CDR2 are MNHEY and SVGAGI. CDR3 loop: CASKNQGAGGQPQHF. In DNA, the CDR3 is TGTGCCAGCAAAAATCAGGGGGCTGGAGGGCAGCCCCAGCATTTT.

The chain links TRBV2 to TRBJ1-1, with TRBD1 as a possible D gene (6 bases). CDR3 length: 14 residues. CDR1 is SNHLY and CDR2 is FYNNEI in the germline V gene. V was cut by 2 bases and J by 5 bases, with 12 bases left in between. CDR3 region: CASSEQGRWTEAFF. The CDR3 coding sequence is TGTGCCAGCAGTGAACAGGGGAGGTGGACTGAAGCTTTCTTT. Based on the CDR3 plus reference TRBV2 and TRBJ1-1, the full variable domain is EPEVTQTPSHQVTQMGQEVILRCVPISNHLYFYWYRQILGQKVEFLVSFYNNEISEKSEIFDDQFSVERPDGSNFTLKIRSTKLEDSAMYFCASSEQGRWTEAFFGQGTRLTVV.

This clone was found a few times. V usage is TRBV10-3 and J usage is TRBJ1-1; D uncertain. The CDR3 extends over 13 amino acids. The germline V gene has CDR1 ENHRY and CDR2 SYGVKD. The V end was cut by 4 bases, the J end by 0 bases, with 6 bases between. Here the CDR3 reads CAISGGLNTEAFF. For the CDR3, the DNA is TGTGCCATCAGTGGCGGGCTGAACACTGAAGCTTTCTTT.

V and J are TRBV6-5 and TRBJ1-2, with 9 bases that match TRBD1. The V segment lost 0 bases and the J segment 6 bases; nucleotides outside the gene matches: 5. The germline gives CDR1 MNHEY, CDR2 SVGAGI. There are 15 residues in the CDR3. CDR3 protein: CASSYSTGGVDGYTF. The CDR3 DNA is TGTGCCAGCAGTTACTCTACAGGGGGCGTGGATGGCTACACCTTC.

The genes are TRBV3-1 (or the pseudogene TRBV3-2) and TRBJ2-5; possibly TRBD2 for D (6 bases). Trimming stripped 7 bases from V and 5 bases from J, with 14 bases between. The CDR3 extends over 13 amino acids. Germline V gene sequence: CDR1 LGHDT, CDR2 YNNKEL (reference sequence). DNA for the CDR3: TGTGCCAGCATCGACCCGGGGGAGGAGACCCAGTACTTC. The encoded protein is CASIDPGEETQYF.

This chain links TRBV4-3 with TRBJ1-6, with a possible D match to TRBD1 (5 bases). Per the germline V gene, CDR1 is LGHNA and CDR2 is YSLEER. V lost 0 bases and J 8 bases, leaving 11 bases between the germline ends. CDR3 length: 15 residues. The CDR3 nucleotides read TGCGCCAGCAGCCAAGACCAGGGTCGGTATTCACCCCTCCACTTT. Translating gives CASSQDQGRYSPLHF.

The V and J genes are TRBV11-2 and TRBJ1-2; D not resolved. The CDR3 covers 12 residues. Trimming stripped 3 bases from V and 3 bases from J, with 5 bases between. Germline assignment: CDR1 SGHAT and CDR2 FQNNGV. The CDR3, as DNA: TGTGCCAGCAGCTTTAGCTACTATGGCTACACCTTC. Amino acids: CASSFSYYGYTF.

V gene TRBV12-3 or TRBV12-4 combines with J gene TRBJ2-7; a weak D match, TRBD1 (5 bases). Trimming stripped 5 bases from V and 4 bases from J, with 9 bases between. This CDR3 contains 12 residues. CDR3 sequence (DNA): TGTGCCAGCAGTCGGACATGGTACGAGCAGTACTTC. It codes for CASSRTWYEQYF.

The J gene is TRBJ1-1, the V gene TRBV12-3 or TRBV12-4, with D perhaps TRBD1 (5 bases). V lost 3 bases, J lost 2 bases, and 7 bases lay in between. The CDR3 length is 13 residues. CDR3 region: CASSFGDNTEAFF. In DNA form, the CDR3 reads TGTGCCAGCAGTTTTGGGGACAACACTGAAGCTTTCTTT.

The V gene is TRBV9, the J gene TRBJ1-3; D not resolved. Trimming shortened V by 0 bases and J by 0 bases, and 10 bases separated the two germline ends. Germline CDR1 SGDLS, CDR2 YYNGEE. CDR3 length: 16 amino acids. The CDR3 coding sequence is TGTGCCAGCAGCGTAGAGGTCAAAAACTCTGGAAACACCATATATTTT. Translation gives CASSVEVKNSGNTIYF. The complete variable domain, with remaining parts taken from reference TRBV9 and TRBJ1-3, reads DSGVTQTPKHLITATGQRVTLRCSPRSGDLSVYWYQQSLDQGLQFLIQYYNGEERAKGNILERFSAQQFPDLHSELNLSSLELGDSALYFCASSVEVKNSGNTIYFGEGSWLTVV.

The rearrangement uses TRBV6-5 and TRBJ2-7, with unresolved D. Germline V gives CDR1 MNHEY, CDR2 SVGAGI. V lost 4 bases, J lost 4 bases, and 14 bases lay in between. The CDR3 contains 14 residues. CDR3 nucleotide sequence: TGTGCCAGCAGTTCACCCTCCTATGGATACGAGCAGTACTTC. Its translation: CASSSPSYGYEQYF.

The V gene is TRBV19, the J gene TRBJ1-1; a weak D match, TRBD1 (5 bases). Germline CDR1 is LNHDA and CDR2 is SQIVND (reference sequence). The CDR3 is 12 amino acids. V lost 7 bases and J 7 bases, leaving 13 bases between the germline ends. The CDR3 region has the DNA TGTGCCAGTATTCGGGCAAGGGGTGAAGCTTTCTTT. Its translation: CASIRARGEAFF.

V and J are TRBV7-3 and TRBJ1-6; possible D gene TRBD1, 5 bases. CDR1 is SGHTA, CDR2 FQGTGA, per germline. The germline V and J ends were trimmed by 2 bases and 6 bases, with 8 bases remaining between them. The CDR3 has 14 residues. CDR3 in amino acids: CASSLGQTNSPLHF. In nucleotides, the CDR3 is TGTGCCAGCAGCTTAGGACAAACTAATTCACCCCTCCACTTT. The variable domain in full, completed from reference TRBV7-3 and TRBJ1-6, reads GAGVSQTPSNKVTEKGKYVELRCDPISGHTALYWYRQSLGQGPEFLIYFQGTGAADDSGLPNDRFFAVRPEGSVSTLKIQRTERGDSAVYLCASSLGQTNSPLHFGNGTRLTVT.

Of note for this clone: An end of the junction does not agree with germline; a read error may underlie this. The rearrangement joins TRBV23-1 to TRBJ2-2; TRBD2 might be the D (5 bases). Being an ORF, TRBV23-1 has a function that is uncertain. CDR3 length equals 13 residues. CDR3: CASSQSRTGVLFF. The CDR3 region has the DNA TGCGCCAGCAGTCAATCAAGGACCGGGGTGCTGTTTTTT.

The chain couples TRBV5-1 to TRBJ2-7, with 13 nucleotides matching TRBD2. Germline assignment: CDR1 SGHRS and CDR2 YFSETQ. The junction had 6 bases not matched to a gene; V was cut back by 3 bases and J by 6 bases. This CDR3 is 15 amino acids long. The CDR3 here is CASSWGTSGTSEQYF. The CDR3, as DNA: TGCGCCAGCAGCTGGGGGACTAGCGGGACTTCCGAGCAGTACTTC.